A selection of T cell receptor beta chains follows, all from one sample in a study of blood T cell repertoires in COVID-19. This table comes from immunoSEQ multiplex PCR, and its TCRdb copy is limited to in-frame clones, with some not included. Of fewer than 250,000 clones in the sample, 83% were seen once. Specimen: peripheral blood. The receptors were sampled from a woman in her thirties or forties with active or convalescent COVID-19. CDR3s leave out the opening cysteine and the closing phenylalanine or tryptophan. Each record gives: J gene, V gene, clone size, CDR3 protein. Expanded clones are given a class, and other clones once, few, many or no size at all.

j_gene: TRBJ2-2; v_gene: TRBV7-8; abundance: -; CDR3aa: ASSQTSGGGGELF
j_gene: TRBJ2-3; v_gene: TRBV7-9; abundance: once; CDR3aa: ASSYAGTDTQY
j_gene: TRBJ2-7; v_gene: TRBV9; abundance: -; CDR3aa: ASSVGGRSDEQY
j_gene: TRBJ1-1; v_gene: TRBV4-3; abundance: -; CDR3aa: ASSQVWGQGDTEAF
j_gene: TRBJ2-1; v_gene: TRBV5-1; abundance: few; CDR3aa: ASSLATGGDSEQF
j_gene: TRBJ2-5; v_gene: TRBV4-1; abundance: -; CDR3aa: ASRPPGEQETQY
j_gene: TRBJ1-1; v_gene: TRBV13; abundance: -; CDR3aa: ASSRTGVGEAF
j_gene: TRBJ1-6; v_gene: TRBV13; abundance: -; CDR3aa: ASSPDRGLNSPLH
j_gene: TRBJ2-3; v_gene: TRBV6-5; abundance: -; CDR3aa: ASTGLAADTQY
j_gene: TRBJ2-7; v_gene: TRBV24-1; abundance: -; CDR3aa: ATSDSQGNEQY
j_gene: TRBJ1-4; v_gene: TRBV4-1; abundance: -; CDR3aa: ASSQASIGNNEKLF
j_gene: TRBJ2-4; v_gene: TRBV6-2/TRBV6-3; abundance: -; CDR3aa: ASSFPGWAKNIQY
j_gene: TRBJ1-1; v_gene: TRBV19; abundance: -; CDR3aa: ASSIGDRQGYMNTEAF
j_gene: TRBJ2-1; v_gene: TRBV6-5; abundance: -; CDR3aa: AMRRDSYNEQF